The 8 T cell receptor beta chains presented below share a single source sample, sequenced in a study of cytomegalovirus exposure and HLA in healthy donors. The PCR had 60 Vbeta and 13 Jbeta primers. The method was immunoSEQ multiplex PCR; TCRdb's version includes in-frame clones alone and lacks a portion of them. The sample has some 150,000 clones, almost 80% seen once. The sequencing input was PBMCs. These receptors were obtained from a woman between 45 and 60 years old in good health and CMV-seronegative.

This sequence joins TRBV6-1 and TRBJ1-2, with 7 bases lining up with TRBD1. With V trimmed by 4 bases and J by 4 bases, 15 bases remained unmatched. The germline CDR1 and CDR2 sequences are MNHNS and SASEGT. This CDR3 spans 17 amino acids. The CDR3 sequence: CASSVRQGRSITYGYTF. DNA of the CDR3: TGTGCCAGCAGTGTCCGACAGGGACGCAGCATTACCTATGGCTACACCTTC.

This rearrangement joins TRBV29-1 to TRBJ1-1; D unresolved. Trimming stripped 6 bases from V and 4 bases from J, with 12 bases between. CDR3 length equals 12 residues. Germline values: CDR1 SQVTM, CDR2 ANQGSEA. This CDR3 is CSVKTEGTEAFF. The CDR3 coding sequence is TGCAGCGTAAAAACAGAGGGCACTGAAGCTTTCTTT.

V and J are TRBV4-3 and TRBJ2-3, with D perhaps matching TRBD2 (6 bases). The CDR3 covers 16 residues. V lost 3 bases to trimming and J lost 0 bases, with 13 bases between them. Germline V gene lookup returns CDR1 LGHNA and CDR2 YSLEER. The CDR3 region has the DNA TGCGCCAGCAGCCACCTTAGCGGAGCTAGCACAGATACGCAGTATTTT. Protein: CASSHLSGASTDTQYF.

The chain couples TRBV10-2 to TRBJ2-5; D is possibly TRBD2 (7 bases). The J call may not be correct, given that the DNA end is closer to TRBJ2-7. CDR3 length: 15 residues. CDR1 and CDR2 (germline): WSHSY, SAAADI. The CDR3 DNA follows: TGCGCCAGCAGTGAGTCGGGGGGGGACACCTACGAGCAGTACTTC. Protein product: CASSESGGDTYEQYF.

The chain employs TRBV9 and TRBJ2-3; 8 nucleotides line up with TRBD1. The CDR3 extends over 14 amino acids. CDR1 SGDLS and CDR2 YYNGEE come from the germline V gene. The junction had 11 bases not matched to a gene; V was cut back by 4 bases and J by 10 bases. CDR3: CASSPPRDRPPQYF. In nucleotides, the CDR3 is TGTGCCAGCAGCCCCCCCCGGGACAGGCCTCCGCAGTATTTT.

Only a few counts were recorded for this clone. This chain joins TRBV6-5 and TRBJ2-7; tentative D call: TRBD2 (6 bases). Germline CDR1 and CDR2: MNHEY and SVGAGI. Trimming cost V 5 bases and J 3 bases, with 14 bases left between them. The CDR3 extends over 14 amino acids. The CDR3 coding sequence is TGTGCCAGCAGTCAGACTAGTCGACGCTACGAGCAGTACTTC. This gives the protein CASSQTSRRYEQYF.

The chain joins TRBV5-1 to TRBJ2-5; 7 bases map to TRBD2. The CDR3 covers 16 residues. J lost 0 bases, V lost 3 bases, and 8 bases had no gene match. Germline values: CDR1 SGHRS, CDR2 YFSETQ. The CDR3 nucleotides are TGCGCCAGCAGCTCCCATTCAGCGGGGAACCAAGAGACCCAGTACTTC. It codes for CASSSHSAGNQETQYF.

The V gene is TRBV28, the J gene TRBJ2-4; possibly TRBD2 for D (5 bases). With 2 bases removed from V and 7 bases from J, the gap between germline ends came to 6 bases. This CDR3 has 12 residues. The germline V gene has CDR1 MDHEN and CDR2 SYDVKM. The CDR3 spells CASSLEGNIQYF. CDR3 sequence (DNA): TGTGCCAGCAGTTTAGAGGGTAACATTCAGTACTTC.